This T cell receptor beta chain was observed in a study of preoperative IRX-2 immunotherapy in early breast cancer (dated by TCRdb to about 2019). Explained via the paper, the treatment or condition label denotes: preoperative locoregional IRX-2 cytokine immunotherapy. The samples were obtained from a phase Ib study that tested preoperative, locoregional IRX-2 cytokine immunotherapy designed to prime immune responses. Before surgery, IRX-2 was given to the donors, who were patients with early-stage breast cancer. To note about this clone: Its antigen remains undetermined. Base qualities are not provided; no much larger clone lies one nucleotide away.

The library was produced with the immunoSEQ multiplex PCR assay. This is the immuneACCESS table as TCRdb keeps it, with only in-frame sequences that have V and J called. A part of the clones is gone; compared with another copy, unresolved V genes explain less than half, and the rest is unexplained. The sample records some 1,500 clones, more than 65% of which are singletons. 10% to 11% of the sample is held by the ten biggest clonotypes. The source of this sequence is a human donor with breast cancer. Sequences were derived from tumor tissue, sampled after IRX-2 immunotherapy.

CDR3 protein: CASSRTFQETQYF. The DNA reads TGTGCCAGCAGCCGGACTTTTCAAGAGACCCAGTACTTC. The sequence links TRBV6-8 to TRBJ2-5; tentative D gene TRBD2, with 5 bases matching. The junction shows trimming of 6 bases on V and 2 bases on J, plus 10 bases between the germline ends. Per the germline V gene, MNHGY is the CDR1 and SAAAGT is the CDR2. The CDR3, cysteine through phenylalanine, is 13 amino acids long. Only the CDR3 part of the read is kept: 39 bases, read in frame from the first base.